The clone carrying this T cell receptor beta chain was counted a few times. The sample is drawn from a study of shared T cell receptors in the human thymus. The method was immunoSEQ multiplex PCR; TCRdb's version includes in-frame clones alone and lacks a portion of them. The data contain more than 550,000 clones, roughly 85% of them singletons. The length of the CDR3 is 15 residues. J was trimmed by 2 bases and V by 5 bases; bases with no gene match: 4. Germline V CDR1 and CDR2: MNHEY, SVGAGI. Another study also made use of these data, one on human thymus T cells. That investigation notes: It was from resections taken during corrective heart surgery that the thymus tissue came. Biased V and J segment usage appeared in thymus and peripheral blood. Thymic TCR repertoires of unrelated people reportedly overlapped highly.

V is TRBV6-5 and J is TRBJ1-5; TRBD1 matches at 9 bases. Sequencing was carried out using thymocytes. The TCR originated in a girl less than two years old with a congenital heart defect. The CDR3 DNA sequence: TGTGCCAGCAGTCCCCGGACAGGGGGCAATCAGCCCCAGCATTTT. Translated, it gives CASSPRTGGNQPQHF.